This TCR beta chain was identified during a study of T cells after yellow fever vaccination. As for this clonotype: The antigen remains unidentified.

Study-level points and caveats: Of the clonotypes, a small share occurred in both CD4 and CD8 compartments. After the booster, 96% of CD4 and 75% to 90% of CD8 primary-response clones were re-detected. Weaker, the secondary response had a peak occurring faster, on day 5 versus 15.

The V gene end was trimmed by 4 bases and the J gene end by 7 bases; junction bases not matched to a gene: 11. Germline V gene data show CDR1 as SGHTA and CDR2 as FQGTGA. This CDR3 has 16 amino acids. A 5'RACE template-switching step, the method used to make TCR cDNA, added a universal primer site and UMIs. TCRdb redid the calling of the 5' RACE reads with MiXCR, one entry per CDR3 protein. The profile shows 400,000 or so distinct CDR3 sequences, 18% of them singletons. The clonotype was recovered from a man aged 18 to 30 who received the YFV17D yellow fever vaccine. Material: PBMCs, obtained before the yellow fever booster vaccination. The chain combines TRBV7-3 with TRBJ2-1; 9 bases match TRBD1. CDR3: CASSWGGTGKLNEQFF. The DNA of the CDR3 is TGTGCCAGCAGCTGGGGTGGGACAGGGAAATTAAATGAGCAGTTCTTC.